This T cell receptor beta chain was sequenced in a study of blood T cell repertoires in COVID-19. Produced via immunoSEQ multiplex PCR; TCRdb's table is partial and in-frame only. Here the sample spans approximately 200,000 clones, 75% to 90% being singletons. This CDR3 region has 17 residues. Germline CDR1 and CDR2: SGHRS and YFSETQ. V lost 3 bases and J lost 0; bases outside the gene matches: 7. Cohorts were assigned according to the clinical history that participants reported. Source material: PBMCs or T cells enriched from blood (not recorded which). The TCR sequence derives from a woman aged 25 to 39 who had been exposed to COVID-19. The rearrangement links TRBV5-1 to TRBJ2-1; 9 nucleotides align to TRBD1. CDR3 DNA: TGCGCCAGCAGCTCCGGGACAGGGTTCCGCTCCTACAATGAGCAGTTCTTC. This codes for CASSSGTGFRSYNEQFF.